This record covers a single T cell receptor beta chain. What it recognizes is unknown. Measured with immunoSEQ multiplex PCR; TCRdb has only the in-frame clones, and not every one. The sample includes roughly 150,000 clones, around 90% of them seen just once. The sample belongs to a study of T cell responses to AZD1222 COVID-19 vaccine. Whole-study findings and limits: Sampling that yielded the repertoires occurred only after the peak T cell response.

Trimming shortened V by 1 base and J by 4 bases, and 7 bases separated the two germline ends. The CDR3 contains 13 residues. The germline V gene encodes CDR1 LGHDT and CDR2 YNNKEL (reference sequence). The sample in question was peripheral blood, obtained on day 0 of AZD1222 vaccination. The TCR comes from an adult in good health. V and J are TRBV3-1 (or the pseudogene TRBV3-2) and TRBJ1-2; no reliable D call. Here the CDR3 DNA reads TGTGCCAGCAGCCAAGTCGGGAGCTATGGCTACACCTTC. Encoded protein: CASSQVGSYGYTF.